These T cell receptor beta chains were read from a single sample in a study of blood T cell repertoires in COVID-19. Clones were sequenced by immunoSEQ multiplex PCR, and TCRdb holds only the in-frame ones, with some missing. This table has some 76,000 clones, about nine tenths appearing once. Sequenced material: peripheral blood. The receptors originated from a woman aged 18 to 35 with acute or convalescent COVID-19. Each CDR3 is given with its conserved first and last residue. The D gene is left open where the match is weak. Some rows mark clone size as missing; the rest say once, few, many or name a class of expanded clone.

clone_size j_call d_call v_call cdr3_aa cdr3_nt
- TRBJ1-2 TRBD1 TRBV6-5 CASAPRDRGSGYTF TGTGCCAGCGCCCCCAGGGACAGGGGATCTGGCTACACCTTC
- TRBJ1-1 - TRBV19 CASTSGMMNTEAFF TGTGCCAGTACATCGGGGATGATGAACACTGAAGCTTTCTTT
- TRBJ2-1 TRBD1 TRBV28 CASRGTGLYNEQFF TGTGCCAGCAGGGGGACAGGCCTATACAATGAGCAGTTCTTC
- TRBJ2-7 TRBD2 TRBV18 CASSASGSVYEQYF TGTGCCAGCTCAGCTAGCGGGAGCGTATACGAGCAGTACTTC
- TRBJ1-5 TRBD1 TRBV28 CASSTRQGALTYIGSNQPQHF TGTGCCAGCAGTACCAGACAGGGGGCTTTGACGTATATAGGTAGCAATCAGCCCCAGCATTTT
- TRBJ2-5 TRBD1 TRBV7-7 CASSIAGTGKETQYF TGTGCCAGCAGCATAGCCGGGACAGGGAAAGAGACCCAGTACTTC
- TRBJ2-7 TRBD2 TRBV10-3 CAISDSLAGGNEQYF TGTGCCATCAGTGACTCACTAGCGGGGGGAAACGAGCAGTACTTC
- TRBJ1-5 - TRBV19 CASRPLEGVINQPQHF TGTGCCAGTAGACCCCTTGAGGGGGTGATCAATCAGCCCCAGCATTTT
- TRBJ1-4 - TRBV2 CASSIGLTNEKLFF TGTGCCAGCAGTATTGGACTGACTAATGAAAAACTGTTTTTT
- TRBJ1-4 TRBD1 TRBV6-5 CASSYKTGGYEKLFF TGTGCCAGCAGTTACAAGACAGGGGGATACGAAAAACTGTTTTTT
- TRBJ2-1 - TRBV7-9 CASSYLREEQFF TGTGCCAGCAGCTACCTACGGGAGGAGCAGTTCTTC
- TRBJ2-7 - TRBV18 CASSTQQGTYEQYF TGTGCCAGCTCAACCCAACAGGGCACCTACGAGCAGTACTTC
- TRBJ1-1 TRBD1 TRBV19 CASSSDRGRTEAFF TGTGCCAGTAGTAGTGACAGGGGGAGGACTGAAGCTTTCTTT
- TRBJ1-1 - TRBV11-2 CASSLQGSGTEAFF TGTGCCAGCAGCCTTCAGGGGTCGGGCACTGAAGCTTTCTTT
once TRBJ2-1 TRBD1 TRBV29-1 CSVRTGGGNEQFF TGCAGCGTTCGGACAGGTGGGGGCAATGAGCAGTTCTTC
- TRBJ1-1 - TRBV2 CASSARGGSTEAFF TGTGCCAGCAGTGCGAGGGGGGGGAGCACTGAAGCTTTCTTT
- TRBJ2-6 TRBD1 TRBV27 CASALGQISGANVLTF TGTGCCAGCGCCTTGGGACAGATCTCTGGGGCCAACGTCCTGACTTTC
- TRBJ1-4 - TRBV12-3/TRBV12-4 CASSFGLVAGPIF TGTGCCAGCAGTTTCGGGTTGGTCGCGGGGCCCATTTTT
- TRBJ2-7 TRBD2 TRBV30 CAWSVQRGSYEQYF TGTGCCTGGAGTGTCCAGCGGGGCTCCTACGAGCAGTACTTC
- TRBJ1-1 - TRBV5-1 CASSLDFAGEAFF TGCGCCAGCAGCTTGGATTTTGCGGGCGAAGCTTTCTTT
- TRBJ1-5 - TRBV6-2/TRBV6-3 CASSYSLGGSNQPQHF TGTGCCAGCAGTTACTCGTTGGGGGGAAGCAATCAGCCCCAGCATTTT
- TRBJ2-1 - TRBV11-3 CASSPSSSLTHNEQFF TGTGCCAGCAGCCCCAGTTCTAGCCTCACCCACAATGAGCAGTTCTTC
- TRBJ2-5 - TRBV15 CATSRDRASRGETQYF TGTGCCACCAGCAGAGATCGGGCTAGTCGGGGGGAGACCCAGTACTTC
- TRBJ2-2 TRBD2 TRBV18 CASSPSPSGGPANTGELFF TGTGCCAGCTCACCCTCTCCTAGCGGGGGACCCGCGAACACCGGGGAGCTGTTTTTT
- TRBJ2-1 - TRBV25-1 CASSAPRDNHNEQFF TGTGCCAGCAGTGCTCCCCGGGACAACCACAATGAGCAGTTCTTC
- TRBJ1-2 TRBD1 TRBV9 CASSETTGARGYTF TGTGCCAGCAGCGAGACGACAGGGGCTAGGGGCTACACCTTC
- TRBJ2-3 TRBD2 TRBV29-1 CSVVRFFRGLGSSSTDTQYF TGCAGCGTTGTTAGATTTTTTAGGGGACTAGGTTCCTCCAGCACAGATACGCAGTATTTT
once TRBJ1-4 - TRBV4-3 CASSTSQGLGEKLFF TGCGCCAGCAGCACCTCACAGGGATTGGGGGAAAAACTGTTTTTT
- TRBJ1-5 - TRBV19 CASSLGAGYQPQHF TGTGCCAGTAGTTTAGGGGCAGGGTATCAGCCCCAGCATTTT
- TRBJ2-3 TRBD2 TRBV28 CASLRTSGGTTDTQYF TGTGCCAGTCTCAGGACTAGCGGGGGGACCACAGATACGCAGTATTTT
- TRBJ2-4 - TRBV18 CASSPQASRDIQYF TGTGCCAGCTCACCACAGGCCTCCCGGGACATTCAGTACTTC
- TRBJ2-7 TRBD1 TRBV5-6 CASSFGTGLEQYF TGTGCCAGCAGCTTTGGGACAGGGCTCGAGCAGTACTTC
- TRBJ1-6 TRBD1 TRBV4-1 CASSTREGGYGALHF TGCGCCAGCAGCACCCGCGAAGGGGGCTATGGGGCCCTCCACTTT
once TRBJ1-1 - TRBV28 CASSLDISGGTEAFF TGTGCCAGCAGTTTGGATATTTCGGGTGGCACTGAAGCTTTCTTT
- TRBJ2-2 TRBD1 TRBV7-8 CASSNRGHSGELFF TGTGCCAGCAGCAACAGGGGGCATAGCGGGGAGCTGTTTTTT
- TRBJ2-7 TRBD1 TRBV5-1 CASSLRTGSSYEQYF TGCGCCAGCAGCTTGCGGACAGGGAGCTCCTACGAGCAGTACTTC
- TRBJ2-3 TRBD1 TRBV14 CASSQWRQGGSTDTQYF TGTGCCAGCAGCCAATGGAGACAGGGGGGAAGCACAGATACGCAGTATTTT
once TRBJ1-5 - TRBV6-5 CASRARDTSNQPQHF TGTGCCAGCAGGGCACGGGACACTAGCAATCAGCCCCAGCATTTT
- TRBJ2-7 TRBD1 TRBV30 CAIETGAYEQYF TGTGCCATAGAGACAGGGGCCTACGAGCAGTACTTC
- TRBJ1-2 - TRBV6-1 CASSAARTATHYGYTF TGTGCCAGCAGTGCGGCTCGGACAGCCACCCACTATGGCTACACCTTC
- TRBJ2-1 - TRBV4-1 CASSQDQGGSYNEQFF TGCGCCAGCAGCCAAGATCAGGGGGGCTCCTACAATGAGCAGTTCTTC
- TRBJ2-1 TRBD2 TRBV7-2 CASSLGLAGLNEQFF TGTGCCAGCAGCCTGGGACTAGCGGGACTTAATGAGCAGTTCTTC
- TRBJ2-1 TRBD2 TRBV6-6 CASSRPPGSGGHNEQFF TGTGCCAGCAGTCGCCCTCCTGGAAGCGGGGGTCACAATGAGCAGTTCTTC
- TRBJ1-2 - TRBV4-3 CASSQDFQQFSYGYTF TGCGCCAGCAGCCAAGATTTCCAACAGTTTTCCTATGGCTACACCTTC
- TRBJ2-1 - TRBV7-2 CASSPPAEDEQFF TGTGCCAGCAGCCCACCGGCGGAGGATGAGCAGTTCTTC
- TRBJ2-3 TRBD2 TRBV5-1 CASRAGLAGADTQYF TGCGCCAGCAGGGCCGGACTAGCGGGGGCCGATACGCAGTATTTT
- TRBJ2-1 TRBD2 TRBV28 CASTTGLSLSYNEQFF TGTGCCAGCACCACGGGACTATCCCTTTCCTACAATGAGCAGTTCTTC
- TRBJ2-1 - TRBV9 CASNDRSGFNEQFF TGTGCCAGCAACGATAGATCCGGGTTCAATGAGCAGTTCTTC
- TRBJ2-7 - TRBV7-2 CASSFNPGPPYEQYF TGTGCCAGCAGCTTTAATCCAGGGCCGCCCTACGAGCAGTACTTC
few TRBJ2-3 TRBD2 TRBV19 CASSMETSGSFDTQYF TGTGCCAGTAGTATGGAGACTAGCGGGAGTTTCGATACGCAGTATTTT
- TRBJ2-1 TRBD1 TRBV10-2 CASGARDRGNNEQFF TGCGCCAGCGGGGCCCGGGACAGGGGCAACAATGAGCAGTTCTTC
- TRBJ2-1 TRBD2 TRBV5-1 CASSFTGGIYNEQFF TGCGCCAGCAGCTTTACGGGAGGGATCTACAATGAGCAGTTCTTC
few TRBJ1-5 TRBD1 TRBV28 CASSHRDRGFNQPQHF TGTGCCAGCAGTCACAGGGACAGGGGCTTCAATCAGCCCCAGCATTTT
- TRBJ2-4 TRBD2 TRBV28 CASSLTLAGGPKNIQYF TGTGCCAGCAGCCTTACCCTAGCGGGGGGACCAAAAAACATTCAGTACTTC
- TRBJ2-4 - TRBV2 CASRDRLSRYF TGTGCCAGCAGGGATAGACTCTCCCGCTACTTC
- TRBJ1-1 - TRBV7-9 CASSLGQYTEAFF TGTGCCAGCAGCTTAGGACAGTACACTGAAGCTTTCTTT
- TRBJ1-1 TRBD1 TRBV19 CASSSDRGTEAFF TGTGCCAGTAGTAGCGACAGGGGCACTGAAGCTTTCTTT
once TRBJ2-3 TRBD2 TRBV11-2 CASSYERGSSNTDTQYF TGTGCCAGCAGCTACGAGCGGGGGAGCTCGAACACAGATACGCAGTATTTT
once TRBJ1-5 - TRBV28 CASSSHGQAWQPQHF TGTGCCAGCAGTTCCCACGGTCAAGCTTGGCAGCCCCAGCATTTT
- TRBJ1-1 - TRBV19 CASVRVQGNTEAFF TGTGCCTCAGTAAGGGTTCAGGGAAACACTGAAGCTTTCTTT